This T cell receptor (beta chain) was found in a study of CD8 T cells in ankylosing spondylitis (TCRdb year 2017). General notes on the study: The study profiled T cell receptor beta repertoires in healthy donors and ankylosing spondylitis patients to find disease-linked TCR variants. The full study cohort comprised some 27 ankylosing spondylitis patients and roughly 100 healthy donors. Peripheral blood was sampled, and synovial fluid was additionally collected from ankylosing spondylitis patients. Overall study outcomes, separate from this receptor: Significant enrichment of the disease-linked clones was reported in matched synovial fluid samples from ankylosing spondylitis patients. Blood from ankylosing spondylitis patients appeared to be characterized by a TCR beta motif made up of under ten highly homologous amino acid variants. The disease-linked clones had a CD8+ phenotype and were found at relatively low frequencies in peripheral blood. Some of the motif variants had been reported before in the synovial fluid and blood of reactive arthritis patients, a finding that suggests common disease-initiation mechanisms.

Germline trimming amounts to 1 base on V and 4 bases on J, with 10 as the count of junction bases outside the gene matches. Counted from cysteine to phenylalanine, this CDR3 has 17 amino acids. This entry keeps only the CDR3 DNA: 51 bases, framed from base 1. CDR1 SGHTA and CDR2 FQGNSA were looked up in the germline V gene. Instrument on record: Illumina HiSeq 2500. TCR beta libraries were prepared by quantitative 5'-RACE with molecular barcodes. In the authors' own workflow: A new computational method, built on a probabilistic model of VDJ rearrangement, was used to identify disease-linked TCR variants. TCRdb trimmed the raw reads at Q25, called clones with MiXCR and kept productive beta chains. CDR3 protein sequences are deduplicated, and each keeps its most common genes and DNA. These V and J calls are TCRdb output, not the study's own analysis. Recorded for this sample are a few hundred thousand distinct CDR3 sequences; 20% to 25% of them occurred a single time. The ten most abundant clones make up approximately 14% of the sample.

In this sample, this clonotype turned up a few times. Its target antigen remains unknown. No quality values exist for individual bases; no much larger clone is one base distant. The chain was built from TRBV7-2 and TRBJ2-5; 9 bases in between match TRBD1. This TCR was recovered from a male donor with ankylosing spondylitis or in good health (not recorded which). The sequenced sample was blood, either unsorted or a sorted T cell fraction (not recorded which). This receptor carries the CDR3 CASSLGGGTGSRETQYF. The sequenced DNA: TGTGCCAGCAGCTTAGGTGGCGGGACAGGGTCTCGAGAGACCCAGTACTTC.